The 8 T cell receptor beta chains in this list originate from one sample, sequenced in a study of shared clonotypes between healthy human individuals. TCRdb's copy holds only in-frame clones and misses some; the assay was immunoSEQ multiplex PCR. The profile shows over a million clones, roughly 96% of them singletons. The material sequenced was naive CD4+ T cells sorted from blood. Subset described: CD45RA+ positively selected. These receptor sequences come from a man aged 25-45 years in good health.

The chain joins TRBV5-6 to TRBJ1-2; D is possibly TRBD1 (5 bases). This CDR3 comprises 15 residues. Deletions cut 3 bases from V and 0 bases from J, with 12 bases between. From germline, CDR1 is SGHDT and CDR2 YYEEEE. In DNA form, the CDR3 reads TGTGCCAGCAGCTCGGACAAGTCCCCTAACTATGGCTACACCTTC. Amino acid sequence: CASSSDKSPNYGYTF.

This clone showed up just once. The same CDR3 arises from other DNA sequences in this sample as well. The rearrangement uses TRBV5-1 and TRBJ2-5, with D unclear. The V end was cut by 2 bases, the J end by 3 bases, with 5 bases between. The CDR3 sequence is 12 residues long. Germline CDR1 reads SGHRS; CDR2 reads YFSETQ. The CDR3 nucleotides read TGCGCCAGCAGCTTTCCCAAAGAGACCCAGTACTTC. Its protein product is CASSFPKETQYF.

The chain is built from TRBV19 and TRBJ1-5; 8 positions agree with TRBD1. This CDR3 is 13 amino acids long. V gave up 11 bases and J gave up 7 bases; unmatched junction bases: 10. The V gene's germline CDR1 is LNHDA and CDR2 SQIVND (reference sequence). The chain's CDR3 is CAGSRGLRQPQHF. In nucleotides, the CDR3 is TGTGCCGGATCCAGGGGGCTAAGGCAGCCCCAGCATTTT.

The chain joins TRBV18 to TRBJ1-2; 8 bases map to TRBD1. The length of the CDR3 is 15 residues. V trimming: 2 bases; J trimming: 4 bases; junction bases outside the gene matches: 6. The germline V gene has CDR1 KGHSH and CDR2 LQKENI. CDR3 nucleotide sequence: TGTGCCAGCTCACCAGACCAGGGGGCAAGCTATGGCTACACCTTC. It specifies CASSPDQGASYGYTF.

This chain links TRBV19 with TRBJ2-2; 9 nucleotides align to TRBD1. The germline gives CDR1 LNHDA, CDR2 SQIVND (reference sequence). J gave up 6 bases and V 7 bases, and 9 bases lay outside the gene matches. The CDR3 loop spans 15 amino acids. CDR3 sequence reads: CASKDRGGPPGELFF. Written as DNA, the CDR3 is TGTGCCAGTAAGGACAGGGGTGGCCCCCCCGGGGAGCTGTTTTTT.

This clone has a single count. The rearrangement joins TRBV19 to TRBJ2-3; 14 bases are shared with TRBD2. Germline trimming cut 4 bases from V and 1 base from J; bases unmatched to any gene: 4. The CDR3 is 17 residues long. The germline CDR1 and CDR2 sequences are LNHDA and SQIVND (reference sequence). The DNA of the CDR3 is TGTGCCAGTAGTAGAGGGACTAGCGGGAGCGGCACAGATACGCAGTATTTT. It is translated as CASSRGTSGSGTDTQYF.

The gene calls are TRBV13 and TRBJ2-5; unclear D gene. Germline CDR1 reads PRHDT; CDR2 reads FYEKMQ (reference sequence). The CDR3 loop spans 15 amino acids. Trimming left V 0 bases short and J 2 bases short, with 10 bases between. The CDR3: CASSLGRSWQETQYF. CDR3 DNA: TGTGCCAGCAGCTTAGGGAGGAGTTGGCAAGAGACCCAGTACTTC.

The chain is built from TRBV27 and TRBJ1-3; D perhaps matches TRBD1 (6 bases). The CDR3 loop spans 14 amino acids. Looked up from germline, CDR1 is MNHEY and CDR2 is SMNVEV (reference sequence). Trimming stripped 5 bases from V and 2 bases from J, with 10 bases between. CDR3 protein: CASSPRQAGNTIYF. The CDR3 DNA is TGTGCCAGCAGTCCGCGACAGGCTGGAAACACCATATATTTT.